This TCR beta chain was captured by sequencing in a study of cytotoxic CD8 clonotypes in ibrutinib-treated CLL. Study summary: Responses: around 24 partial, 2 complete; after median roughly 5.5 years, around 14 stayed remitted, approximately twelve progressed. Overall study findings and caveats: Age-matched healthy donor levels were exceeded by baseline clonality, which tracked circulating CD8+ T-cell counts.

TCRdb's table, derived via immunoSEQ multiplex PCR, lists solely in-frame clones and lacks some. The sample gives nearly 300,000 clones, around 77% of which show up once; about 6% is in the top ten. This clone was seen just once. Its cognate antigen is unknown. Trimming took off 4 bases at V and 6 bases at J, with 13 bases between the two ends. Germline assignment: CDR1 SNHLY and CDR2 FYNNEI. This CDR3 is built from 14 residues. This TCR was recovered from a human donor with chronic lymphocytic leukemia. The chain uses TRBV2 and TRBJ1-5; the D gene is possibly TRBD1 (5 bases). The material was PBMCs, obtained at disease progression, from a patient treated with ibrutinib. The CDR3 loop is CASSVWGGRQPQHF. The DNA of the CDR3 is TGTGCCAGCAGTGTCTGGGGGGGTCGTCAGCCCCAGCATTTT.